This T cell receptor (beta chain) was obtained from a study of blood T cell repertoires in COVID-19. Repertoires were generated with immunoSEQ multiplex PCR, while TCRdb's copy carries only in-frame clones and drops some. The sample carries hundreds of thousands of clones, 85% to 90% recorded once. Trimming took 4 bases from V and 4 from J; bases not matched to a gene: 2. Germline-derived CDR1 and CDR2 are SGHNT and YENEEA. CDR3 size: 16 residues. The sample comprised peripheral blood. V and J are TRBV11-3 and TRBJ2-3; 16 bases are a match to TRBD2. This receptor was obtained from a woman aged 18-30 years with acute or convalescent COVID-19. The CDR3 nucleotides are TGTGCCAGCAGCTCGGGACTAGCGGGGGGGCCAGATACGCAGTATTTT. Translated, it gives CASSSGLAGGPDTQYF.